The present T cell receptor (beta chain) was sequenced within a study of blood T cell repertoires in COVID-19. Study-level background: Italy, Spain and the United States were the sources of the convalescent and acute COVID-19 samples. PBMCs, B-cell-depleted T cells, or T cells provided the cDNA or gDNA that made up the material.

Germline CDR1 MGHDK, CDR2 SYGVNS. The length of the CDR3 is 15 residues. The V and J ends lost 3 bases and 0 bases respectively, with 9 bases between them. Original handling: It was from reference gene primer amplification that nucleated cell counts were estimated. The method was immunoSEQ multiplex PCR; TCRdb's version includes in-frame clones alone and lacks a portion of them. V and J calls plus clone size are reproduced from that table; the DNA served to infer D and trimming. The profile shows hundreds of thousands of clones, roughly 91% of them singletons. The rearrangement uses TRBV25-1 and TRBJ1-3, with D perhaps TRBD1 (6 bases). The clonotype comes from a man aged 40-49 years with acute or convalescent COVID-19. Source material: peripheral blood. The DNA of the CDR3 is TGTGCCAGCAGTGATAGGACAGACTCTGGAAACACCATATATTTT. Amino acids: CASSDRTDSGNTIYF.